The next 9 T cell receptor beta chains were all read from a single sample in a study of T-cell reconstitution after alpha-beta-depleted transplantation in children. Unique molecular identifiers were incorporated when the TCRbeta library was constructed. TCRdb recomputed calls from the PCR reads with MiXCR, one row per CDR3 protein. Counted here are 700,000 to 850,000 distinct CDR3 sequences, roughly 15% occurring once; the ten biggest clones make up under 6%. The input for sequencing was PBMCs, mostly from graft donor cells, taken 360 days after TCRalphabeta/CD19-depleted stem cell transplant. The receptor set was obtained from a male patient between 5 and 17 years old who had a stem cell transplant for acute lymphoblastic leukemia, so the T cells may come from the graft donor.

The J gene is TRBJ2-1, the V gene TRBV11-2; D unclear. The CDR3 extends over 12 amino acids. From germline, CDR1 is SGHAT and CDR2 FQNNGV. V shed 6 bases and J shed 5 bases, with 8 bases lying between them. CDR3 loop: CASSYHHNEQFF. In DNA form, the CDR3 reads TGTGCCAGCAGTTACCATCACAATGAGCAGTTCTTC.

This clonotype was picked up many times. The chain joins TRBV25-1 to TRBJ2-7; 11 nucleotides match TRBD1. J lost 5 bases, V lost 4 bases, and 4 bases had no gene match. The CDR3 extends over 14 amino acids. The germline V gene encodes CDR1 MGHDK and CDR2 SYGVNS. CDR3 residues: CASSGDRGRDEQYF. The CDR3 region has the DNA TGTGCCAGCAGTGGGGACAGGGGGAGAGACGAGCAGTACTTC.

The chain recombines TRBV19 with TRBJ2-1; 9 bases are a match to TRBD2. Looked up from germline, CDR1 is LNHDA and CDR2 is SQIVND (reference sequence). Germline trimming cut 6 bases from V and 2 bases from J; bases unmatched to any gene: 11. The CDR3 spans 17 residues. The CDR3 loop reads CASSPGASGTPYNEQFF. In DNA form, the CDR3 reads TGTGCCAGTAGCCCTGGAGCTAGCGGGACACCCTACAATGAGCAGTTCTTC. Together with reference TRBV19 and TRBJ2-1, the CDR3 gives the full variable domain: DGGITQSPKYLFRKEGQNVTLSCEQNLNHDAMYWYRQDPGQGLRLIYYSQIVNDFQKGDIAEGYSVSREKKESFPLTVTSAQKNPTAFYLCASSPGASGTPYNEQFFGPGTRLTVL.

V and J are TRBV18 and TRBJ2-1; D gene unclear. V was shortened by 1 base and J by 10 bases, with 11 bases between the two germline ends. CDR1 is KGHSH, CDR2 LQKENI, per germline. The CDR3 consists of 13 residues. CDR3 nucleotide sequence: TGTGCCAGCTCACCACGAGAGCCCCCCGAGCAGTTCTTC. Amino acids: CASSPREPPEQFF.

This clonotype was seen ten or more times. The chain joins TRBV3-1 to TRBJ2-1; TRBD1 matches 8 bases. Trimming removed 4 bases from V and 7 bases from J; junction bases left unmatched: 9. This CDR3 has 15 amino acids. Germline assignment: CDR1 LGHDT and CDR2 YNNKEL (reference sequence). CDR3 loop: CASSPQGARRNEQFF. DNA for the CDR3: TGTGCCAGCAGCCCCCAGGGGGCACGTCGTAATGAGCAGTTCTTC.

The CDR3 region has the DNA TGTGCCAGCAGCTGGACAGGGGTCTCCACCGGGGAGCTGTTTTTT. Encoded protein: CASSWTGVSTGELFF. The genes are TRBV11-2 and TRBJ2-2, with 9 bases that match TRBD1. The CDR3 runs to 15 residues. Per germline, CDR1 SGHAT and CDR2 FQNNGV. V dropped 4 bases and J dropped 4; count of bases not matched to a gene: 4.

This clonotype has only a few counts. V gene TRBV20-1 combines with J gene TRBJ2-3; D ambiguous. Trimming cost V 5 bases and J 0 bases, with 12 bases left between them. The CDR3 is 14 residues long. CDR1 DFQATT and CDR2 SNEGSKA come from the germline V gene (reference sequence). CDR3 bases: TGCAGTGCTGAACATCGCCGGAGCACAGATACGCAGTATTTT. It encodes CSAEHRRSTDTQYF.

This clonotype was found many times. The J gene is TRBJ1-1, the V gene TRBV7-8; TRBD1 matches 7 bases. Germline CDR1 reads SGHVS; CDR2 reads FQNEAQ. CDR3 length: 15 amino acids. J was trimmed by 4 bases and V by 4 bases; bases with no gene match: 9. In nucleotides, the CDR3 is TGTGCCAGCAGCTCAAGACAGGGTTGGAGCACTGAAGCTTTCTTT. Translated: CASSSRQGWSTEAFF.

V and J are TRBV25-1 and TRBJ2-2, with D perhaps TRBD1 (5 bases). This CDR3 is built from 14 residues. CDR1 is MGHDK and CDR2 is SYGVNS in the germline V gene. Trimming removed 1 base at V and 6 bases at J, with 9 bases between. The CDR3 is CASSESGISGELFF. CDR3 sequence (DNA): TGTGCCAGCAGTGAATCAGGGATTTCCGGGGAGCTGTTTTTT.